Each of the 11 T cell receptor beta chains below was sequenced from the same sample in a study of blood T cell repertoires in COVID-19. Some clones are missing from TCRdb's copy, which holds only in-frame ones; the method was immunoSEQ multiplex PCR. The sample records some 240,000 clones, about three quarters being singletons. Sample: peripheral blood. These receptors all stem from a woman aged 70-85 years with acute or convalescent COVID-19.

V and J are TRBV10-3 and TRBJ2-2; tentative D call: TRBD2 (5 bases). This CDR3 has 15 amino acids. The germline V gene encodes CDR1 ENHRY and CDR2 SYGVKD. The germline V and J ends were trimmed by 6 bases and 7 bases, with 18 bases remaining between them. The CDR3 spells CAISRTEERSGELFF. In nucleotides, the CDR3 is TGTGCCATCAGCCGGACGGAGGAGAGGAGCGGGGAGCTGTTTTTT.

This clone was observed a few times. The CDR3 DNA follows: TGTGCCAGCAGGGACAGGGGGTCGACCCAGTACTTC. It is translated as CASRDRGSTQYF. V usage is TRBV3-1 (or the pseudogene TRBV3-2) and J usage is TRBJ2-5; 10 bases are shared with TRBD1. Germline trimming cut 6 bases from V and 7 bases from J; bases unmatched to any gene: 2. Germline V CDR1 and CDR2: LGHDT, YNNKEL (reference sequence). This CDR3 is 12 amino acids long.

The CDR3 bases are TGTGCCACCAGTGCACCCGCCGGGACAGGGAATCCAGATACGCAGTATTTT. This codes for CATSAPAGTGNPDTQYF. The rearrangement links TRBV24-1 to TRBJ2-3; TRBD1 agrees at 9 bases. The length of the CDR3 is 17 residues. The germline gives CDR1 KGHDR, CDR2 SFDVKD. J gave up 4 bases and V 5 bases, and 12 bases lay outside the gene matches.

The chain recombines TRBV11-3 with TRBJ2-3; 7 bases fit TRBD2. With V trimmed by 2 bases and J by 1 base, 6 bases remained unmatched. CDR3 length equals 16 residues. The germline V gene encodes CDR1 SGHNT and CDR2 YENEEA. The CDR3 DNA follows: TGTGCCAGCAGCTTATCTCATCGGGGGGGCACAGATACGCAGTATTTT. Amino acids: CASSLSHRGGTDTQYF.

The chain joins TRBV19 to TRBJ2-7, with 9 bases that match TRBD1. CDR1 and CDR2 (germline): LNHDA, SQIVND (reference sequence). With 3 bases clipped from V and 1 base from J, the junction kept 7 bases outside the gene matches. The CDR3 is made up of 16 amino acids. Here the CDR3 DNA reads TGTGCCAGTAGTATTCCTTGGGGACAGGGATCCTACGAGCAGTACTTC. Translation: CASSIPWGQGSYEQYF.

The rearrangement uses TRBV9 and TRBJ2-7; TRBD1 aligns across 8 bases. The CDR3 sequence is 14 residues long. Germline loops: CDR1 SGDLS, CDR2 YYNGEE. Trimming took 4 bases from V and 3 from J; bases not matched to a gene: 6. CDR3 residues: CASSPGQGNYEQYF. For the CDR3, the DNA is TGTGCCAGCAGCCCCGGACAGGGAAACTACGAGCAGTACTTC.

The chain has TRBV6-5 and TRBJ2-1, with 10 bases that match TRBD1. V trimming: 6 bases; J trimming: 6 bases; junction bases outside the gene matches: 5. CDR1 is MNHEY, CDR2 SVGAGI, per germline. The CDR3 is 14 residues long. CDR3 in amino acids: CASSPGTGVNEQFF. For the CDR3, the DNA is TGTGCCAGCAGCCCCGGGACAGGGGTCAATGAGCAGTTCTTC.

This chain links TRBV19 with TRBJ1-6, with D maybe TRBD1 (5 bases). Germline V gene sequence: CDR1 LNHDA, CDR2 SQIVND (reference sequence). This CDR3 has 14 residues. V was cut by 6 bases and J by 7 bases, with 13 bases left in between. This CDR3 reads CASRASGGNSPLHF. The CDR3 coding sequence is TGTGCCAGTAGGGCCTCCGGGGGGAATTCACCCCTCCACTTT.

The CDR3 coding sequence is TGTGCCTGGAGGCCAAGGGGGCGGGGGGCCTACAATGAGCAGTTCTTC. It translates to CAWRPRGRGAYNEQFF. The rearrangement uses TRBV30 and TRBJ2-1, with D maybe TRBD2 (8 bases). Germline V gene lookup returns CDR1 GTSNPN and CDR2 SVGIG (reference sequence). The CDR3 has 16 amino acids. V lost 3 bases and J 2 bases, leaving 17 bases between the germline ends.

The chain combines TRBV7-3 with TRBJ2-5, with TRBD1 matching 7 bases. J gave up 4 bases and V 5 bases, and 4 bases lay outside the gene matches. Germline-derived CDR1 and CDR2 are SGHTA and FQGTGA. CDR3 length: 13 amino acids. The DNA of the CDR3 is TGTGCCAGCAGCACGAACAGGGGAGAGACCCAGTACTTC. Amino acids: CASSTNRGETQYF.

The CDR3, as DNA: TGCAGTGCTAGGGGACAGGGGAAACTGTTTTTT. Its protein is CSARGQGKLFF. The chain combines TRBV20-1 with TRBJ1-4, with 10 bases aligning to TRBD1. CDR1 and CDR2 (germline): DFQATT, SNEGSKA (reference sequence). CDR3 size: 11 residues. Trimming removed 3 bases from V and 11 bases from J; junction bases left unmatched: 0.